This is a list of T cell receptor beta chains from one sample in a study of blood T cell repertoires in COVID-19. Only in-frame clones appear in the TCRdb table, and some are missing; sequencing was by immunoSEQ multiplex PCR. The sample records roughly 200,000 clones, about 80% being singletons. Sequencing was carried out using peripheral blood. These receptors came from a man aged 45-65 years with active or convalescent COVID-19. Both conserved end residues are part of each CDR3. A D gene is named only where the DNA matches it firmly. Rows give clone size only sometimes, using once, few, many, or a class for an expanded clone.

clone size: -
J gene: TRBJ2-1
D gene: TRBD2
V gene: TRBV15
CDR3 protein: CATSRDEASGLSNEQFF
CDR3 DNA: TGTGCCACCAGCAGAGATGAGGCTAGCGGTCTTAGCAATGAGCAGTTCTTC

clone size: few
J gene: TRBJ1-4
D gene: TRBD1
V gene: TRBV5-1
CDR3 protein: CASSIGQGPATNEKLFF
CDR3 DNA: TGCGCCAGCAGCATCGGACAGGGGCCAGCGACTAATGAAAAACTGTTTTTT

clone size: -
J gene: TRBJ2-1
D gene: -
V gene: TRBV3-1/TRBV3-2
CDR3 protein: CASSQDGWTQQFF
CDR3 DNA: TGTGCCAGCAGCCAAGATGGCTGGACTCAGCAGTTCTTC

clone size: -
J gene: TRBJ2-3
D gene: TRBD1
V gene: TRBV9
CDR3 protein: CASSPTGEADTQYF
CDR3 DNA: TGTGCCAGCAGCCCAACAGGGGAAGCAGATACGCAGTATTTT

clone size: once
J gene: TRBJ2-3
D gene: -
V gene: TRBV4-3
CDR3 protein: CASSQSRVTDTQYF
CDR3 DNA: TGCGCCAGCAGCCAATCAAGAGTAACAGATACGCAGTATTTT

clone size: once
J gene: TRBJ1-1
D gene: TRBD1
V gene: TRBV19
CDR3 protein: CASSIQGALSVTEAFF
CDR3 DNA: TGTGCCAGTAGTATACAGGGGGCCCTGAGTGTCACTGAAGCTTTCTTT

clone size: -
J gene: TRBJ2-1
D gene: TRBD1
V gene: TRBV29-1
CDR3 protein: CSAITGQAVRQFF
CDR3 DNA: TGCAGCGCTATTACGGGACAGGCAGTTCGGCAGTTCTTC

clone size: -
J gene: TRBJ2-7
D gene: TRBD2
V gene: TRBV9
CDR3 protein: CASSPSGSSSYEQYF
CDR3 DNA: TGTGCCAGCAGCCCTAGCGGGTCGAGCTCCTACGAGCAGTACTTC

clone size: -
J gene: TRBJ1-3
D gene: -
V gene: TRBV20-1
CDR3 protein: CSASPGTGNTIYF
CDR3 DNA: TGCAGTGCTAGTCCAGGGACTGGAAACACCATATATTTT

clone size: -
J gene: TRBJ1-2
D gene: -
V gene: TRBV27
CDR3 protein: CASRREDYGYTF
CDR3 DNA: TGTGCCAGCCGCAGGGAGGACTATGGCTACACCTTC

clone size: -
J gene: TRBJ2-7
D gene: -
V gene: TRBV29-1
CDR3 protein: CSVKITTGFEQYF
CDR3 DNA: TGCAGCGTAAAAATCACCACAGGGTTCGAGCAGTACTTC

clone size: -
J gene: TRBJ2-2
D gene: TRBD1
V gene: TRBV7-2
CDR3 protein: CASRGGQGLATNTGELFF
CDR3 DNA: TGTGCCAGCAGAGGTGGACAGGGATTAGCGACGAACACCGGGGAGCTGTTTTTT

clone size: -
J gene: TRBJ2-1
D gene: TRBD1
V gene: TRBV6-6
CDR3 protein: CASSYGDRVSNEQFF
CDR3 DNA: TGTGCCAGCAGTTATGGGGACAGGGTCAGCAATGAGCAGTTCTTC

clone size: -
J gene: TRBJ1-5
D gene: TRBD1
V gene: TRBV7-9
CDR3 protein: CASSPDRVDQPQHF
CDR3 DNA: TGTGCCAGCAGCCCCGACAGGGTCGATCAGCCCCAGCATTTT

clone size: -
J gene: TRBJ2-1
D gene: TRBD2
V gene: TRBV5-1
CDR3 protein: CASSLAGAGAYNEQFF
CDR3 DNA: TGCGCCAGCAGCTTGGCCGGAGCGGGGGCCTACAATGAGCAGTTCTTC

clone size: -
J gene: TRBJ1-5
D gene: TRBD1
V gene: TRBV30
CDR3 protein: CAWSQGAGFNQPQHF
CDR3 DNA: TGTGCCTGGAGTCAGGGGGCTGGTTTCAATCAGCCCCAGCATTTT

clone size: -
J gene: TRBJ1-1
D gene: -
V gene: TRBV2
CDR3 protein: CATKVGGTEAFF
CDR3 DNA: TGTGCCACTAAGGTGGGAGGGACTGAAGCTTTCTTT

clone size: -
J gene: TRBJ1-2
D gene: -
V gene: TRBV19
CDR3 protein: CASSTPRGGYGYTF
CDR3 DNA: TGTGCCAGTAGTACACCTCGGGGGGGCTATGGCTACACCTTC

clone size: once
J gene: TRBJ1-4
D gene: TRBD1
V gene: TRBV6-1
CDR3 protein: CASSGHDRGRGEKLFF
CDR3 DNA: TGTGCCAGCAGTGGCCATGACAGGGGTCGAGGTGAAAAACTGTTTTTT

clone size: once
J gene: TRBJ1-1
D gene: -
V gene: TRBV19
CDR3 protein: CASSTNRNTEAFF
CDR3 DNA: TGTGCCAGTAGTACCAATAGGAACACTGAAGCTTTCTTT

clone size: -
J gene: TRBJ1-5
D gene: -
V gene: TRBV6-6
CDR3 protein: CASSYPLDSPNQPQHF
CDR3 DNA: TGTGCCAGCAGTTACCCTTTAGACAGTCCCAATCAGCCCCAGCATTTT

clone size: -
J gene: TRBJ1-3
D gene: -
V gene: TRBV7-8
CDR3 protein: CASRGGRTSGNTIYF
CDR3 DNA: TGTGCCAGCAGGGGAGGGAGGACCTCTGGAAACACCATATATTTT

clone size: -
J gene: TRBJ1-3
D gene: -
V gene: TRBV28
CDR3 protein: CASSGGMGSGNTIYF
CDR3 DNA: TGTGCCAGCAGCGGGGGGATGGGGTCTGGAAACACCATATATTTT

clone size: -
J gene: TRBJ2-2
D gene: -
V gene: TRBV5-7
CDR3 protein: CASSLRGSGELFF
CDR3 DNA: TGTGCCAGCAGCTTGCGAGGCTCCGGGGAGCTGTTTTTT

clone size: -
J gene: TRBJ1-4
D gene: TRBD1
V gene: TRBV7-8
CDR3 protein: CASSLGAGGRGNEKLFF
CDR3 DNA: TGTGCCAGCAGCTTAGGCGCAGGGGGCAGGGGGAATGAAAAACTGTTTTTT

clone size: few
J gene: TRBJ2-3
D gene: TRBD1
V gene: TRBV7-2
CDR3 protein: CASSFLRDREADTQYF
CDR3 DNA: TGTGCCAGCAGCTTCCTCCGGGACAGGGAAGCAGATACGCAGTATTTT